These 32 T cell receptor beta chains originate from one sample sequenced in a study of CDR3 diversity in severe acne. TCRdb reprocessed the PCR reads with MiXCR, giving one entry per CDR3 protein. Of approximately 79,000 distinct CDR3 sequences detected, about 50% appear once; the ten largest clones hold around 10%. Sequenced: blood. These receptors originate from a male donor in good health, serving as a control.

CDR3 amino acids: CASSLETGGEQPQHF. The CDR3 DNA reads TGTGCCAGCAGCTTAGAGACAGGGGGCGAACAGCCCCAGCATTTT. The chain recombines TRBV11-3 with TRBJ1-5; TRBD1 aligns across 10 bases. This CDR3 is 15 amino acids long. Per germline, CDR1 SGHNT and CDR2 YENEEA. V gave up 0 bases and J gave up 7 bases; unmatched junction bases: 3.

Notes on this clonotype: A much larger clone differs from this one at a single base, so this may be a read error. This sequence joins TRBV6-6 and TRBJ1-3; D not certain. CDR1 and CDR2 from the germline V gene are MNHNY and SVGAGI (reference sequence). V lost 1 base and J lost 0, with 7 bases in between. The CDR3 is made up of 15 amino acids. The CDR3 protein is CASSYLPGSGNTIYF. The CDR3 region has the DNA TGTGCCAGCAGTTACTTACCGGGCTCTGGAAACACCATATATTTT.

The CDR3 DNA reads TGCGCCAGCAGCTCCGGACGGATTGCAACTAATGAAAAACTGTTTTTT. Protein product: CASSSGRIATNEKLFF. The V call is TRBV5-1, the J call TRBJ1-4, with D uncertain. The V end was cut by 3 bases, the J end by 0 bases, with 12 bases between. The length of the CDR3 is 16 residues. Germline CDR1 SGHRS, CDR2 YFSETQ. The entire variable domain, with the rest obtained from reference TRBV5-1 and TRBJ1-4, is as follows: KAGVTQTPRYLIKTRGQQVTLSCSPISGHRSVSWYQQTPGQGLQFLFEYFSETQRNKGNFPGRFSGRQFSNSRSEMNVSTLELGDSALYLCASSSGRIATNEKLFFGSGTQLSVL.

The table lists this clonotype with many counts. The rearrangement uses TRBV9 and TRBJ2-7, with D tentatively TRBD1 (5 bases). Looked up from germline, CDR1 is SGDLS and CDR2 is YYNGEE. V was clipped by 4 bases and J by 2 bases, with 10 bases between them. The CDR3 contains 13 residues. CDR3 sequence reads: CASSTGPAYEQYF. DNA of the CDR3: TGTGCCAGCAGCACAGGACCGGCCTACGAGCAGTACTTC.

In this sample, this clonotype turned up many times. The chain carries TRBV5-1 and TRBJ2-7; possibly TRBD1 or TRBD2 for D (5 bases each). The V end lost 6 bases, the J end lost 6 bases, and 19 bases lay between the germline ends. Germline values: CDR1 SGHRS, CDR2 YFSETQ. This CDR3 spans 14 amino acids. CDR3: CASTTGTGFREQYF. CDR3 DNA: TGCGCCAGCACCACCGGGACGGGGTTTCGCGAGCAGTACTTC.

By sample fraction, this clonotype is medium-sized (0.01 to 0.1%). The junction and the germline gene differ at one end; a read error may be behind it. The chain carries TRBV7-7 and TRBJ2-5, with a tentative D call TRBD2 (6 bases). The CDR3 is 14 amino acids. Germline V gives CDR1 SSHAT, CDR2 FNYEAQ (reference sequence). This chain's CDR3 is CASRSGGGQETQYF. The CDR3 nucleotides are TGTGCTAGCAGATCCGGCGGAGGGCAAGAGACCCAGTACTTC.

This chain links TRBV12-3 or TRBV12-4 with TRBJ2-4; 9 bases align to TRBD1. V gave up 3 bases and J gave up 1 base; unmatched junction bases: 4. The CDR3 is 16 amino acids. CDR3 DNA sequence: TGTGCCAGCAGTTTCCATGGGACAGGGGCCAAAAACATTCAGTACTTC. Encoded protein: CASSFHGTGAKNIQYF.

The CDR3 loop is CSARWGTGNTEAFF. CDR3 sequence (DNA): TGCAGTGCTAGATGGGGGACAGGGAACACTGAAGCTTTCTTT. The chain links TRBV20-1 to TRBJ1-1; 8 bases line up with TRBD1. CDR3 length equals 14 residues. Germline-derived CDR1 and CDR2 are DFQATT and SNEGSKA (reference sequence). Trimming removed 2 bases from V and 1 base from J; junction bases left unmatched: 3.

The V gene is TRBV25-1, the J gene TRBJ2-7, with 15 bases aligning to TRBD2. Germline trimming cut 3 bases from V and 2 bases from J; bases unmatched to any gene: 5. CDR3 size: 17 residues. Germline V gives CDR1 MGHDK, CDR2 SYGVNS. CDR3 sequence reads: CASSDSGTSGGTYEQYF. In nucleotides, the CDR3 is TGTGCCAGCAGTGACTCCGGGACTAGCGGGGGGACCTACGAGCAGTACTTC.

The CDR3 region has the DNA TGTGCCAGCAGGGTTGGGGGAAGCTCTGGAAACACCATATATTTT. It encodes CASRVGGSSGNTIYF. V is TRBV2 and J is TRBJ1-3; a possible D gene is TRBD1 (5 bases). V gave up 6 bases and J gave up 0 bases, with 12 bases separating them. The CDR3 is 15 amino acids. Per germline, CDR1 SNHLY and CDR2 FYNNEI.

In this sample, this clonotype turned up many times. The CDR3 DNA is TGCGCCAGCAGCTTGTCCCAGGGGACGCAAGGGGAAGCTTTCTTT. The encoded protein is CASSLSQGTQGEAFF. V and J are TRBV5-1 and TRBJ1-1, with D possibly matching TRBD1 (6 bases). CDR3 size: 15 residues. With 1 base removed from V and 8 bases from J, the gap between germline ends came to 18 bases. Germline V gives CDR1 SGHRS, CDR2 YFSETQ.

This clonotype showed up many times. The CDR3 coding sequence is TGTGCCAGCGGGGATGGGGGTCGCGAGCAGTACTTC. This encodes CASGDGGREQYF. The chain carries TRBV7-6 and TRBJ2-7; D might be TRBD1 or TRBD2, each matching 5 bases. The CDR3 consists of 12 residues. V gave up 8 bases and J gave up 6 bases, with 14 bases separating them. Germline V gives CDR1 SGHVS, CDR2 FNYEAQ.

V gene TRBV20-1 combines with J gene TRBJ1-3, with D possibly matching TRBD1 (5 bases). Germline CDR1 and CDR2: DFQATT and SNEGSKA (reference sequence). V was pared by 0 bases and J by 3 bases, with 15 bases between. The CDR3 consists of 16 residues. CDR3 sequence reads: CSARDPLTGGGNTIYF. Here the CDR3 DNA reads TGCAGTGCTAGAGATCCACTTACCGGGGGTGGAAACACCATATATTTT.

This chain joins TRBV6-4 and TRBJ1-1; 8 bases align to TRBD1. The V gene end was trimmed by 6 bases and the J gene end by 1 base; junction bases not matched to a gene: 7. The CDR3 has 15 residues. Germline CDR1 MRHNA, CDR2 SNTAGT. The CDR3 protein is CASSESGQANTEAFF. The CDR3 nucleotides are TGTGCCAGCAGCGAATCGGGACAGGCGAACACTGAAGCTTTCTTT.

V gene TRBV10-3 combines with J gene TRBJ2-7, with 8 bases aligning to TRBD1. This CDR3 contains 15 residues. From germline, CDR1 is ENHRY and CDR2 SYGVKD. J gave up 3 bases and V 0 bases, and 4 bases lay outside the gene matches. CDR3 sequence reads: CAISESTGVDYEQYF. CDR3 DNA: TGTGCCATCAGTGAGTCGACAGGGGTAGACTACGAGCAGTACTTC.

This chain connects TRBV19 to TRBJ1-5, with D uncertain. Trimming pared 6 bases from V and 1 base from J, leaving 16 bases between. The germline CDR1 and CDR2 sequences are LNHDA and SQIVND (reference sequence). There are 16 residues in the CDR3. The CDR3 sequence is CASRTLDRQSNQPQHF. Here the CDR3 DNA reads TGTGCCAGTAGGACTTTGGACCGGCAGAGCAATCAGCCCCAGCATTTT.

A word on this clonotype: The final CDR3 position lacks the conserved phenylalanine or tryptophan, pointing to a likely read error. The chain links TRBV2 to TRBJ2-7, with a weak D call TRBD1 (6 bases). Trimming shortened V by 8 bases and J by 4 bases, and 18 bases separated the two germline ends. Looked up from germline, CDR1 is SNHLY and CDR2 is FYNNEI. The CDR3 spans 14 residues. CDR3 loop: CASRSGQSDYEQYY. CDR3 coding DNA: TGTGCCAGCCGCTCGGGACAATCCGATTACGAGCAGTACTAC.

For the CDR3, the DNA is TGTGCCAGCAGCTTGACATCGACTAGCACAGATACGCAGTATTTT. It translates to CASSLTSTSTDTQYF. The V and J genes are TRBV7-9 and TRBJ2-3; no definite D call. The CDR3 runs 15 residues. V dropped 3 bases and J dropped 0 bases, with 10 bases sitting between them. From germline, CDR1 is SEHNR and CDR2 FQNEAQ (reference sequence).

By sample fraction, this clonotype is medium-sized. The V gene is TRBV6-5, the J gene TRBJ2-7, with D unclear. The V end was cut by 4 bases, the J end by 4 bases, with 14 bases between. This CDR3 region has 14 residues. Germline CDR1 reads MNHEY; CDR2 reads SVGAGI. The CDR3 is CASSFRTTTYEQYF. CDR3 DNA sequence: TGTGCCAGCAGTTTCCGGACCACCACATACGAGCAGTACTTC.

The chain is built from TRBV5-1 and TRBJ1-2; unclear D gene. The CDR3 runs to 15 residues. Germline values: CDR1 SGHRS, CDR2 YFSETQ. V was clipped by 0 bases and J by 3 bases, with 12 bases between them. Here the CDR3 reads CASSLDGQPDYGYTF. CDR3 bases: TGCGCCAGCAGCTTGGACGGGCAGCCTGACTATGGCTACACCTTC.

In this sample, this clonotype turned up once. An end of the junction does not agree with germline; a read error may underlie this. The rearrangement links TRBV5-1 to TRBJ2-5; perhaps TRBD2 as D (6 bases). Germline V gene lookup returns CDR1 SGHRS and CDR2 YFSETQ. The CDR3 covers 14 residues. CDR3 loop: CASSLGWGEIIRSF. In DNA form, the CDR3 reads TGCGCCAGCAGCTTGGGATGGGGGGAGATAATCCGCTCATTC.

This clonotype was recorded many times. This rearrangement joins TRBV3-1 to TRBJ2-7; D gene unclear. CDR3 size: 14 residues. CDR1 and CDR2 from the germline V gene are LGHDT and YNNKEL (reference sequence). The ends were cut back, 4 bases at V and 3 bases at J, with 13 bases in the middle. The CDR3, as DNA: TGTGCCAGCAGCCCAAGCCTGACCAACTACGAGCAGTACTTC. Translation: CASSPSLTNYEQYF.

This clonotype showed up just a few times. The chain has TRBV29-1 and TRBJ2-6; D not certain. V lost 7 bases and J lost 0, with 25 bases in between. CDR1 and CDR2 from the germline V gene are SQVTM and ANQGSEA. The CDR3 loop spans 19 amino acids. The CDR3 region has the DNA TGCAGCGCAGCCGGAGAGTCGAAGGTCTCGGGCTCTGGGGCCAACGTCCTGACTTTC. This codes for CSAAGESKVSGSGANVLTF.

V is TRBV6-5 and J is TRBJ1-2, with 9 bases matching TRBD1. This CDR3 has 17 residues. With V trimmed by 2 bases and J by 0 bases, 7 bases remained unmatched. CDR1 is MNHEY and CDR2 is SVGAGI in the germline V gene. In nucleotides, the CDR3 is TGTGCCAGCAGTTACGGGACAGGGCCAAACCCTAACTATGGCTACACCTTC. It is translated as CASSYGTGPNPNYGYTF.

The chain couples TRBV24-1 to TRBJ1-5, with D perhaps matching TRBD1 (6 bases). The V gene's germline CDR1 is KGHDR and CDR2 SFDVKD. Trimming took 3 bases from V and 6 from J, leaving 20 bases between them. The CDR3 runs 17 residues. CDR3: CATSDGAGDAGGQPQHF. The CDR3 DNA follows: TGTGCCACCAGTGATGGGGCAGGGGATGCCGGCGGTCAGCCCCAGCATTTT.

The chain couples TRBV5-1 to TRBJ1-3; D unresolved. In germline, CDR1 is SGHRS, CDR2 YFSETQ. The CDR3 loop spans 14 amino acids. The V gene lost 4 bases and the J gene lost 0 bases, with 8 bases spanning the gap. The CDR3 region is CASSAAGSGNTIYF. The CDR3 DNA is TGCGCCAGCAGCGCGGCTGGCTCTGGAAACACCATATATTTT.

This clonotype has at least ten counts. The J gene is TRBJ1-3, the V gene TRBV9; the D gene is possibly TRBD1 (5 bases). Germline V gene sequence: CDR1 SGDLS, CDR2 YYNGEE. Trimming cost V 3 bases and J 0 bases, with 10 bases left between them. CDR3 length: 15 residues. CDR3 in amino acids: CASSGTGLSGNTIYF. The CDR3 coding sequence is TGTGCCAGCAGCGGTACAGGCCTCTCTGGAAACACCATATATTTT. Full variable domain (remainder filled in from reference TRBV9 and TRBJ1-3): DSGVTQTPKHLITATGQRVTLRCSPRSGDLSVYWYQQSLDQGLQFLIQYYNGEERAKGNILERFSAQQFPDLHSELNLSSLELGDSALYFCASSGTGLSGNTIYFGEGSWLTVV.

This clonotype was seen many times. Written as DNA, the CDR3 is TGTGCCAGCAGCGATCAGCAGGGAGAGAATCAGCCCCAGCATTTT. Protein: CASSDQQGENQPQHF. V is TRBV7-6 and J is TRBJ1-5; D possibly corresponds to TRBD1 (5 bases). V was trimmed by 5 bases and J by 4 bases, leaving 15 bases between them. The CDR3 is made up of 15 amino acids. The germline V gene encodes CDR1 SGHVS and CDR2 FNYEAQ.

This clonotype was seen a few times. The chain combines TRBV5-1 with TRBJ2-7; tentative D call: TRBD2 (5 bases). The CDR3 is 13 amino acids. Germline V CDR1 and CDR2: SGHRS, YFSETQ. The V end lost 1 base, the J end lost 2 bases, and 7 bases lay between the germline ends. Here the CDR3 DNA reads TGCGCCAGCAGCTTGACCGGGACCTACGAGCAGTACTTC. Translating it yields CASSLTGTYEQYF. The whole variable domain, filled in from reference TRBV5-1 and TRBJ2-7, reads KAGVTQTPRYLIKTRGQQVTLSCSPISGHRSVSWYQQTPGQGLQFLFEYFSETQRNKGNFPGRFSGRQFSNSRSEMNVSTLELGDSALYLCASSLTGTYEQYFGPGTRLTVT.

In its sample, this clonotype was seen a few times. The rearrangement links TRBV24-1 to TRBJ1-2, with 11 bases fitting TRBD1. Unmatched junction bases numbered 8, after V lost 4 bases and J lost 2 bases. Germline loops: CDR1 KGHDR, CDR2 SFDVKD. The CDR3 contains 17 residues. The CDR3 loop is CATSDGQGASENYGYTF. DNA for the CDR3: TGTGCCACCAGTGACGGACAGGGGGCTTCCGAAAACTATGGCTACACCTTC.

This clonotype occurred many times. This CDR3 reads CASSQEKGLNYGYTF. The CDR3 DNA follows: TGTGCCAGCAGCCAAGAGAAGGGCCTTAACTATGGCTACACCTTC. The chain is built from TRBV5-8 and TRBJ1-2; no clear D gene. This CDR3 spans 15 amino acids. The ends were cut back, 4 bases at V and 1 base at J, with 14 bases in the middle. From germline, CDR1 is SGHTS and CDR2 YDEGEE.

The genes are TRBV10-3 and TRBJ2-7; D not resolved. Germline loops: CDR1 ENHRY, CDR2 SYGVKD. V was trimmed by 7 bases and J by 7 bases, leaving 17 bases between them. The length of the CDR3 is 13 residues. The CDR3 reads CAITHSHGNEQYF. CDR3 DNA sequence: TGTGCCATCACGCACAGTCACGGCAATGAGCAGTACTTC.